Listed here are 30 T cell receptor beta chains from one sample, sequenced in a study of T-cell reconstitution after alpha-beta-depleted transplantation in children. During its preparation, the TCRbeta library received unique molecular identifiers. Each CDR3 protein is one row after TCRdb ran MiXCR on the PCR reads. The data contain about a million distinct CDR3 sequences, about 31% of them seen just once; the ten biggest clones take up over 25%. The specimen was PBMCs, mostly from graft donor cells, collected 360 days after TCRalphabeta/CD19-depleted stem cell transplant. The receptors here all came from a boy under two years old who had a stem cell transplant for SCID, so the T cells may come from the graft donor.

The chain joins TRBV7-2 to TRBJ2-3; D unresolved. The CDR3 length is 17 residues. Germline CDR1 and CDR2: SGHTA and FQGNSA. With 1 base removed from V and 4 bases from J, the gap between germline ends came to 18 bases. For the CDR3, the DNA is TGTGCCAGCAGCTTAGGTCCGGGCCGAGGAAGGGCAGATACGCAGTATTTT. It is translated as CASSLGPGRGRADTQYF.

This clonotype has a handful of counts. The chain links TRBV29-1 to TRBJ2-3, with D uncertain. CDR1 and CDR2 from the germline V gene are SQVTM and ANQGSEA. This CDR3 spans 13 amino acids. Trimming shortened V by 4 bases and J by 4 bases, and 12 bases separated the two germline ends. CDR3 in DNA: TGCAGCGTTGTTTTAGGGAACCCAGATACGCAGTATTTT. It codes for CSVVLGNPDTQYF.

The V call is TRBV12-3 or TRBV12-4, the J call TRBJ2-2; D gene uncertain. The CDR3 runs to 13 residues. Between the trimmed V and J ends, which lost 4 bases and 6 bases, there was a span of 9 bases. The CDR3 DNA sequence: TGTGCCAGCAGTTGGGTGGGTCCCGGGGAGCTGTTTTTT. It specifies CASSWVGPGELFF.

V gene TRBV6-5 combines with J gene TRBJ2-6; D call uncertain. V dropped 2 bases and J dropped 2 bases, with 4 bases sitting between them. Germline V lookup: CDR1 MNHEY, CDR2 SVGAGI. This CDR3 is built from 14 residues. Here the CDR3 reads CASSYRAGANVLTF. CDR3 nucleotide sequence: TGTGCCAGCAGTTACAGGGCTGGGGCCAACGTCCTGACTTTC.

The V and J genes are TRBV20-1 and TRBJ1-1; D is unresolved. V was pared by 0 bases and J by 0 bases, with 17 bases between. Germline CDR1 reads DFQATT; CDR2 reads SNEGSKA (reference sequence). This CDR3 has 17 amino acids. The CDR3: CSAREFLGDGMNTEAFF. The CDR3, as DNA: TGCAGTGCTAGAGAATTCCTGGGTGACGGCATGAACACTGAAGCTTTCTTT.

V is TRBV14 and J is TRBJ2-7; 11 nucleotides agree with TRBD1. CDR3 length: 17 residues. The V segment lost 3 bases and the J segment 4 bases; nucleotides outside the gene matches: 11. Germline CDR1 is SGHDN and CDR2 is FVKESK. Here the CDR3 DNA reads TGTGCCAGCAGCCAGGGCTGGACAGGGGGCAGAACTTACGAGCAGTACTTC. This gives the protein CASSQGWTGGRTYEQYF.

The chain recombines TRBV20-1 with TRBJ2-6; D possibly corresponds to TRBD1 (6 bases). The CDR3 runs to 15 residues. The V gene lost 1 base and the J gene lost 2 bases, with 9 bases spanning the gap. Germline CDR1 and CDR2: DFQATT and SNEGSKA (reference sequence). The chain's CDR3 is CSARGGGAGANVLTF. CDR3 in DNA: TGCAGTGCTAGAGGTGGGGGCGCTGGGGCCAACGTCCTGACTTTC.

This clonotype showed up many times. In DNA form, the CDR3 reads TGTGCCAGCAGCTTAGCCGGGACGAGCTACAATGAGCAGTTCTTC. This gives the protein CASSLAGTSYNEQFF. The chain couples TRBV7-2 to TRBJ2-1; D assignment may be TRBD1 or TRBD2 (5 bases each). This CDR3 is 15 amino acids long. The V gene's germline CDR1 is SGHTA and CDR2 FQGNSA. Trimming pared 0 bases from V and 3 bases from J, leaving 9 bases between. The full variable domain, in which reference TRBV7-2 and TRBJ2-1 provide the parts outside the CDR3, is GAGVSQSPSNKVTEKGKDVELRCDPISGHTALYWYRQSLGQGLEFLIYFQGNSAPDKSGLPSDRFSAERTGGSVSTLTIQRTQQEDSAVYLCASSLAGTSYNEQFFGPGTRLTVL.

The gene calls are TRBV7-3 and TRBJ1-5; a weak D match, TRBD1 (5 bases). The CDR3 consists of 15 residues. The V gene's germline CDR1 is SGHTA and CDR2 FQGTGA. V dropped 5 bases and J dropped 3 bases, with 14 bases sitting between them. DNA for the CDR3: TGTGCCAGCAGCAAACCGGGACGGTTCAATCAGCCCCAGCATTTT. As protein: CASSKPGRFNQPQHF.

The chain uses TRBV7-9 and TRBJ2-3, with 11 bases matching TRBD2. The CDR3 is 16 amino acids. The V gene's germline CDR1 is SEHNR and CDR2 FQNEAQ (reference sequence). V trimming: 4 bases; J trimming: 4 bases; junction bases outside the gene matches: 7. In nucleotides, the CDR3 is TGTGCCAGCAGCTCTGGGACTAGCGGCGATTCAGATACGCAGTATTTT. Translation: CASSSGTSGDSDTQYF.

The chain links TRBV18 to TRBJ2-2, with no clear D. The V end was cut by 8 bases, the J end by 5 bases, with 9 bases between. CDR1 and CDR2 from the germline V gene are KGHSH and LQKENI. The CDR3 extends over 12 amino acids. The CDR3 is CASTHETGELFF. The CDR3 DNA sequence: TGTGCCAGCACACATGAAACCGGGGAGCTGTTTTTT. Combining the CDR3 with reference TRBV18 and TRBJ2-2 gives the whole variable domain NAGVMQNPRHLVRRRGQEARLRCSPMKGHSHVYWYRQLPEEGLKFMVYLQKENIIDESGMPKERFSAEFPKEGPSILRIQQVVRGDSAAYFCASTHETGELFFGEGSRLTVL.

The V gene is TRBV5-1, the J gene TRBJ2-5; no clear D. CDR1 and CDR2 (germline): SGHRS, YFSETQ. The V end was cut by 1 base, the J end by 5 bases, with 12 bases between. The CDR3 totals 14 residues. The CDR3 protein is CASSLYAQSETQYF. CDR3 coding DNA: TGCGCCAGCAGCTTGTATGCCCAGTCGGAGACCCAGTACTTC.

The CDR3 here is CASSLYGGSSYNEQFF. CDR3 DNA: TGTGCCAGCAGCCTTTACGGGGGTAGCTCCTACAATGAGCAGTTCTTC. V and J are TRBV12-3 or TRBV12-4 and TRBJ2-1; the D gene is possibly TRBD2 (6 bases). This CDR3 contains 16 residues. V shed 6 bases and J shed 0 bases, with 15 bases lying between them.

The CDR3 region has the DNA TGCGCCAGCAGCTCCGACGGTCAGTCTGGAAACACCATATATTTT. It translates to CASSSDGQSGNTIYF. This sequence joins TRBV5-1 and TRBJ1-3; D is uncertain. Trimming pared 3 bases from V and 1 base from J, leaving 11 bases between. CDR1 is SGHRS and CDR2 is YFSETQ in the germline V gene. There are 15 residues in the CDR3.

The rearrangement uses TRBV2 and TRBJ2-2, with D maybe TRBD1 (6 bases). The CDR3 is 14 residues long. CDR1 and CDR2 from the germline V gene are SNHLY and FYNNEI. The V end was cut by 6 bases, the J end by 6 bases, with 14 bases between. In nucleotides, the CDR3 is TGTGCCAGCAGGGCCGGACGGACAGCCGGGGAGCTGTTTTTT. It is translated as CASRAGRTAGELFF. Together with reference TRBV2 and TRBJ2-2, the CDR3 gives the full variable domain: EPEVTQTPSHQVTQMGQEVILRCVPISNHLYFYWYRQILGQKVEFLVSFYNNEISEKSEIFDDQFSVERPDGSNFTLKIRSTKLEDSAMYFCASRAGRTAGELFFGEGSRLTVL.

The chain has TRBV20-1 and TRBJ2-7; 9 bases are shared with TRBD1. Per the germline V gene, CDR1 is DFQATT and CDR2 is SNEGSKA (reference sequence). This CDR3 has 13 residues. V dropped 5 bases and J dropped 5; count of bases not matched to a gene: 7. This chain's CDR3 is CSAHLTGGHEQYF. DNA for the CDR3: TGCAGTGCTCATTTGACAGGGGGTCACGAGCAGTACTTC.

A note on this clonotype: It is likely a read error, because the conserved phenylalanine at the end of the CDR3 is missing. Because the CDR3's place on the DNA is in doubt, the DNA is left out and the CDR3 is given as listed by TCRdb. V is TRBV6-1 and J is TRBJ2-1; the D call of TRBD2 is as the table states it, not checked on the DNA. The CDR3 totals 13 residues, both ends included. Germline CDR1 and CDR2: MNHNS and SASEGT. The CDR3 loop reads CASSDPLLVGHRI.

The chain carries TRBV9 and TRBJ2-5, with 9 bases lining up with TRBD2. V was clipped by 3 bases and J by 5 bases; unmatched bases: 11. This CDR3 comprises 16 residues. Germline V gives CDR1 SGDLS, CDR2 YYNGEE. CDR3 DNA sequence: TGTGCCAGCAGCGCCGGCGGCGGGGGGGCTTCGGAGACCCAGTACTTC. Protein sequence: CASSAGGGGASETQYF.

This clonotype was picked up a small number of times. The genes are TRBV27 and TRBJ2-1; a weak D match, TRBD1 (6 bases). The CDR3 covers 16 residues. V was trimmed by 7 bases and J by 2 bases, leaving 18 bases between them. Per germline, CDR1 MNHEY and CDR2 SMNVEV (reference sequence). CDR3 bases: TGTGCCAGCATACCCCGACCGGGACACACCTACAATGAGCAGTTCTTC. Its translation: CASIPRPGHTYNEQFF.

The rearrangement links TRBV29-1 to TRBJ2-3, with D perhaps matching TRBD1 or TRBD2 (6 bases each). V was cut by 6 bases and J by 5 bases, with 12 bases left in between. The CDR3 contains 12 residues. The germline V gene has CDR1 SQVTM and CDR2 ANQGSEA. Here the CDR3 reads CSVRGTLDTQYF. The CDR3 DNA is TGCAGCGTGAGGGGGACTCTAGATACGCAGTATTTT.

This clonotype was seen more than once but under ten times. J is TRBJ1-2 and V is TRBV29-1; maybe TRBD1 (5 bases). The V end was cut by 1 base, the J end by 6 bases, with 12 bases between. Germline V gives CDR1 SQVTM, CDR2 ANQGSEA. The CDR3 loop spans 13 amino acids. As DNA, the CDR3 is TGCAGCGTTGAAGGAGGGAGGGGCGATGGCTACACCTTC. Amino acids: CSVEGGRGDGYTF. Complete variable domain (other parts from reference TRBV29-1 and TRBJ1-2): SAVISQKPSRDICQRGTSLTIQCQVDSQVTMMFWYRQQPGQSLTLIATANQGSEATYESGFVIDKFPISRPNLTFSTLTVSNMSPEDSSIYLCSVEGGRGDGYTFGSGTRLTVV.

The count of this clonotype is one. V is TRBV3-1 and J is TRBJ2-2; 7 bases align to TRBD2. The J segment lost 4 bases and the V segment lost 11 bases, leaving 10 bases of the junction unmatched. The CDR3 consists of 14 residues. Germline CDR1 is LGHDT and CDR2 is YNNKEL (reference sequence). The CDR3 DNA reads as TGTGCCTCCTCCAAGACTAGCCTCACCGGGGAGCTGTTTTTT. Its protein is CASSKTSLTGELFF. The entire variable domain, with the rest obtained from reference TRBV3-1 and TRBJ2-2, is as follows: DTAVSQTPKYLVTQMGNDKSIKCEQNLGHDTMYWYKQDSKKFLKIMFSYNNKELIINETVPNRFSPKSPDKAHLNLHINSLELGDSAVYFCASSKTSLTGELFFGEGSRLTVL.

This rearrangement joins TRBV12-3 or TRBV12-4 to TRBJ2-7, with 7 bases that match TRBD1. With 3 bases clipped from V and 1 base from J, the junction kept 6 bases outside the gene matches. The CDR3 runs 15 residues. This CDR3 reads CASSFLPDRSYEQYF. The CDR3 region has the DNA TGTGCCAGCAGTTTCCTCCCGGACAGGTCCTACGAGCAGTACTTC.

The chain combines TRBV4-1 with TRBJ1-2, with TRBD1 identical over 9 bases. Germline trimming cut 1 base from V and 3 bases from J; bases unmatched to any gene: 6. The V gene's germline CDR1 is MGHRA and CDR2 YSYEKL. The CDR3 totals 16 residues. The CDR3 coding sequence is TGCGCCAGCAGCCAAGGGCCGGGACAGGGACACTATGGCTACACCTTC. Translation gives CASSQGPGQGHYGYTF.

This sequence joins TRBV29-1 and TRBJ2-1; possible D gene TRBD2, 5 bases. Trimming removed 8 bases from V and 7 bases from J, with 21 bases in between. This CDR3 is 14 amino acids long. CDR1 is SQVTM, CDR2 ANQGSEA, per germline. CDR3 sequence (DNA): TGCAGCATCATGGGAGTAGGTCGGGGAAATGAGCAGTTCTTC. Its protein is CSIMGVGRGNEQFF.

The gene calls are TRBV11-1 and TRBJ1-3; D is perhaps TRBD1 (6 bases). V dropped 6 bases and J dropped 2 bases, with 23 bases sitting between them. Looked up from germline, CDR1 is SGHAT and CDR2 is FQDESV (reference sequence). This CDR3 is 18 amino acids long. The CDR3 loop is CASSRLGGTNRAGNTIYF. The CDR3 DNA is TGTGCCAGCAGTCGCCTAGGGGGGACGAACCGGGCTGGAAACACCATATATTTT.

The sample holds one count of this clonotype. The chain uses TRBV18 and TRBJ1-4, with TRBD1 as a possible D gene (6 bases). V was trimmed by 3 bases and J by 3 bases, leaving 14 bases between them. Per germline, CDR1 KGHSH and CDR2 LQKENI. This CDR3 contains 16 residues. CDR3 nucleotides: TGTGCCAGCTCACCCTGGACGGGGGGCCCTAATGAAAAACTGTTTTTT. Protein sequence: CASSPWTGGPNEKLFF.

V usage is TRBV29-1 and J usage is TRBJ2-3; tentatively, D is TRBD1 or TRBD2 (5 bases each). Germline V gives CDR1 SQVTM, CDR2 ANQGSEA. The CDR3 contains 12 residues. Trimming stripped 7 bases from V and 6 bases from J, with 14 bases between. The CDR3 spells CSARDPGDTQYF. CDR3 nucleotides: TGCAGCGCCCGGGACCCAGGGGATACGCAGTATTTT.

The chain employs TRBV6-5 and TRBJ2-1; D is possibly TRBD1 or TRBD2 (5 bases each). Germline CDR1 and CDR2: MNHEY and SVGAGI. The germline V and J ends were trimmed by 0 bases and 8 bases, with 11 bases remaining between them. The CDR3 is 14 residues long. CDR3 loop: CASSYSRGTDEQFF. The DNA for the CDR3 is TGTGCCAGCAGTTACTCGCGAGGGACGGATGAGCAGTTCTTC.

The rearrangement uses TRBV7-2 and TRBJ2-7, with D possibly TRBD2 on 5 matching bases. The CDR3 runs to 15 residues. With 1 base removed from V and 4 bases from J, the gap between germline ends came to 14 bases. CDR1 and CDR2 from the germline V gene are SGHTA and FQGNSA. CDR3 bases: TGTGCCAGCAGCTTAGTCCTAGGGAGCCTTTACGAGCAGTACTTC. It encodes CASSLVLGSLYEQYF.